These 6 T cell receptor beta chains were sequenced from one sample in a study of ipilimumab plus nivolumab after autologous stem cell transplantation. Libraries were prepared by immunoSEQ multiplex PCR; TCRdb keeps only in-frame clonotypes and omits some of them. The sample lists tens of thousands of clones, 83% occurring once. Here the sequenced sample was PBMCs, taken in a trial of ipilimumab plus nivolumab as post-transplant consolidation. The receptors were sampled from a male donor with diffuse large B-cell lymphoma.

This clone was counted only a few times. The genes are TRBV4-1 and TRBJ1-1; a possible D gene is TRBD1 (6 bases). CDR1 MGHRA and CDR2 YSYEKL come from the germline V gene. The CDR3 has 20 residues. Trimming took off 4 bases at V and 7 bases at J, with 34 bases between the two ends. CDR3 protein: CASSLKYFDVYGTPTDEAFF. The CDR3 nucleotides read TGCGCCAGCAGCCTTAAGTATTTTGATGTTTACGGGACACCTACTGATGAAGCTTTCTTT.

V is TRBV10-2 and J is TRBJ2-2; D is possibly TRBD1 or TRBD2 (5 bases each). The CDR3 extends over 16 amino acids. V dropped 2 bases and J dropped 4 bases, with 14 bases sitting between them. Germline V lookup: CDR1 WSHSY, CDR2 SAAADI. The CDR3 nucleotides read TGCGCCAGCAGTGAGACGGGTGGGGCGGGCACCGGGGAGCTGTTTTTT. As protein: CASSETGGAGTGELFF.

The sample holds one count of this clone. CDR3 sequence reads: CASSPITGGNTGELFF. DNA of the CDR3: TGCGCCAGCAGCCCGATAACAGGGGGCAACACCGGGGAGCTGTTTTTT. The chain recombines TRBV5-1 with TRBJ2-2, with 9 bases fitting TRBD1. The junction had 6 bases not matched to a gene; V was cut back by 4 bases and J by 2 bases. The CDR3 spans 16 residues. Germline CDR1 is SGHRS and CDR2 is YFSETQ.

The chain joins TRBV5-1 to TRBJ2-3; TRBD2 aligns across 10 bases. CDR3 length: 18 residues. Germline V gene sequence: CDR1 SGHRS, CDR2 YFSETQ. V dropped 5 bases and J dropped 2; count of bases not matched to a gene: 14. The CDR3 coding sequence is TGCGCCAGCAGTATCCAAGGGGTAGCGGGGGGACCCACAGATACGCAGTATTTT. It is translated as CASSIQGVAGGPTDTQYF. The entire variable domain, with the rest obtained from reference TRBV5-1 and TRBJ2-3, is as follows: KAGVTQTPRYLIKTRGQQVTLSCSPISGHRSVSWYQQTPGQGLQFLFEYFSETQRNKGNFPGRFSGRQFSNSRSEMNVSTLELGDSALYLCASSIQGVAGGPTDTQYFGPGTRLTVL.

The chain is built from TRBV4-3 and TRBJ2-3; D not certain. CDR1 and CDR2 (germline): LGHNA, YSLEER. This CDR3 has 13 residues. V lost 0 bases to trimming and J lost 6 bases, with 7 bases between them. The CDR3 region is CASSQDLGDTQYF. The CDR3 coding sequence is TGCGCCAGCAGCCAAGATTTGGGGGATACGCAGTATTTT.

This clone was recorded a few times. J is TRBJ2-7 and V is TRBV2; D gene ambiguous. Between the trimmed V and J ends, which lost 8 bases and 3 bases, there was a span of 8 bases. CDR1 is SNHLY, CDR2 FYNNEI, per germline. The CDR3 has 11 residues. In nucleotides, the CDR3 is TGTGCCAGCGGTCTTGGCTACGAGCAGTACTTC. The encoded protein is CASGLGYEQYF. Full variable domain (remainder filled in from reference TRBV2 and TRBJ2-7): EPEVTQTPSHQVTQMGQEVILRCVPISNHLYFYWYRQILGQKVEFLVSFYNNEISEKSEIFDDQFSVERPDGSNFTLKIRSTKLEDSAMYFCASGLGYEQYFGPGTRLTVT.